These T cell receptor beta chains were read from a single sample in a study of OX40 agonist ivuxolimab in advanced cancers. Only in-frame clones appear in the TCRdb table, and some are missing; sequencing was by immunoSEQ multiplex PCR. The sample records 55,000 to 70,000 clones, 85% being singletons. Source: CD4+ or CD8+ T cells sorted from blood, taken in a trial of the OX40 agonist ivuxolimab. Receptor source: an adult with an advanced solid tumor such as melanoma, head and neck, liver or kidney cancer. The CDR3 runs from the conserved cysteine through the conserved F or W. The order of the fields is V gene, D gene, clone size, J gene, CDR3 DNA, CDR3 protein. A D gene is named only where the DNA matches it firmly. Part of the rows lack a size; the others show once, few, many or a class for expanded clones.

v_call: TRBV28
d_call: -
clone_size: once
j_call: TRBJ2-4
cdr3_nt: TGTGCCACTGAGGGGGGAATTTTGGACATTCAGTACTTC
cdr3_aa: CATEGGILDIQYF

v_call: TRBV5-1
d_call: -
clone_size: -
j_call: TRBJ2-2
cdr3_nt: TGCGCCAGCAGTGCCGACGGAGCGGCCGGGGAGCTGTTTTTT
cdr3_aa: CASSADGAAGELFF

v_call: TRBV5-1
d_call: TRBD2
clone_size: -
j_call: TRBJ2-1
cdr3_nt: TGCGCCAGCAGCTTGGTGGGGACTAGCGGCGGCGATGAGCAGTTCTTC
cdr3_aa: CASSLVGTSGGDEQFF

v_call: TRBV28
d_call: -
clone_size: -
j_call: TRBJ1-1
cdr3_nt: TGTGCCAGCAGTTCCATTAGCAGAACCGAAGCTTTCTTT
cdr3_aa: CASSSISRTEAFF

v_call: TRBV7-2
d_call: -
clone_size: -
j_call: TRBJ1-2
cdr3_nt: TGTGCCAGCAGCCGCGATGACACTGGATTCTATGGCTACACCTTC
cdr3_aa: CASSRDDTGFYGYTF

v_call: TRBV21-1
d_call: -
clone_size: -
j_call: TRBJ2-7
cdr3_nt: TGTGCCAGCAGCAAAGTAAGGGGCCTTATTGTCTACGAGCAGTACTTC
cdr3_aa: CASSKVRGLIVYEQYF

v_call: TRBV5-6
d_call: -
clone_size: -
j_call: TRBJ2-7
cdr3_nt: TGTGCCAGCAGCTTGCCCGTAGGCGAGCAGTACTTC
cdr3_aa: CASSLPVGEQYF

v_call: TRBV2
d_call: TRBD2
clone_size: -
j_call: TRBJ2-7
cdr3_nt: TGTGCCAGCAGAGGGGCTAGCGGGAGAAACGAGCAGTACTTC
cdr3_aa: CASRGASGRNEQYF

v_call: TRBV15
d_call: -
clone_size: -
j_call: TRBJ2-1
cdr3_nt: TGTGCCACCAGCACCCAAGGGAGGCTTAGGGATGAGCAGTTCTTC
cdr3_aa: CATSTQGRLRDEQFF

v_call: TRBV4-2
d_call: -
clone_size: -
j_call: TRBJ2-3
cdr3_nt: TGTGCCAGCAGCCAAGAGTCCAGACAGACAGATACGCAGTATTTT
cdr3_aa: CASSQESRQTDTQYF

v_call: TRBV7-6
d_call: TRBD1
clone_size: -
j_call: TRBJ2-7
cdr3_nt: TGTGCCAGCAGCCAAGGGGGCTTTTCCTACGAGCAGTACTTC
cdr3_aa: CASSQGGFSYEQYF

v_call: TRBV12-5
d_call: -
clone_size: once
j_call: TRBJ2-7
cdr3_nt: TGTGCTAGCTCAGGGGGGGGAGAGCAGTACTTC
cdr3_aa: CASSGGGEQYF

v_call: TRBV19
d_call: TRBD1
clone_size: -
j_call: TRBJ2-2
cdr3_nt: TGTGCCAGTAGTATACCCCCAGGGGGAACCGGGGAGCTGTTTTTT
cdr3_aa: CASSIPPGGTGELFF

v_call: TRBV19
d_call: -
clone_size: -
j_call: TRBJ2-5
cdr3_nt: TGTGCCAGTAGTACCCAGGTCCGGGAGACCCAGTACTTC
cdr3_aa: CASSTQVRETQYF

v_call: TRBV28
d_call: -
clone_size: -
j_call: TRBJ1-2
cdr3_nt: TGTGCCAGCAGTTTGGGGGGGGGTTGGGCTGGCTACACCTTC
cdr3_aa: CASSLGGGWAGYTF

v_call: TRBV27
d_call: TRBD2
clone_size: once
j_call: TRBJ2-2
cdr3_nt: TGTGCCAGCAGTTTATCCAGCGGGAGTAATATCGGGGAGCTGTTTTTT
cdr3_aa: CASSLSSGSNIGELFF

v_call: TRBV6-1
d_call: -
clone_size: once
j_call: TRBJ1-2
cdr3_nt: TGTGCCAGCTCCTATGGGGAGAACTATGGCTACACCTTC
cdr3_aa: CASSYGENYGYTF